This T cell receptor (beta chain) was captured in a study of T-cell reconstitution after alpha-beta-depleted transplantation in children. Broader study findings: Some patients owed their high day-60 TCRbeta diversity to surviving recipient T cells and thymic progenitors. Newly generated T cells supplied most T-cell counts and diversity one year post-transplant. About two months after transplant, alpha-beta T cells reportedly came from several hundred expanded graft clones.

This CDR3 is built from 13 residues. Trimming removed 6 bases at V and 4 bases at J, with 9 bases between. Note on this clonotype: The antigen is undetermined.

TCRbeta library preparation incorporated unique molecular identifiers. TCRdb reprocessed the PCR reads with MiXCR, giving one entry per CDR3 protein. The table records roughly 120,000 distinct CDR3 sequences, approximately 22% of them present only once. The receptor's source is a male patient aged 2 to 9 who had a stem cell transplant for chronic granulomatous disease, so the T cells may come from the graft donor. The rearrangement uses TRBV12-3 or TRBV12-4 and TRBJ2-2; D call uncertain. The sequencing here drew on PBMCs, mostly from graft donor cells, taken 180 days after TCRalphabeta/CD19-depleted stem cell transplant. The CDR3 DNA reads as TGTGCCAGCAGGGCGGATCTCACCGGGGAGCTGTTTTTT. Amino acids: CASRADLTGELFF.